The rows below give T cell receptor beta chains drawn from one sample of a study of OX40 agonist ivuxolimab in advanced cancers. Sequenced by immunoSEQ multiplex PCR; TCRdb stores in-frame clones only, minus some. The sample holds tens of thousands of clones, around 86% seen once. Sequencing was performed on CD4+ or CD8+ T cells sorted from blood, taken in a trial of the OX40 agonist ivuxolimab. These receptors were collected from an adult with an advanced solid tumor such as melanoma, head and neck, liver or kidney cancer. Each CDR3 is given without its conserved first and last residue.

TRBV5-8	TRBJ1-5	ASSFRDRDNQPQH
TRBV4-1	TRBJ1-1	ASSEHTEAF
TRBV5-1	TRBJ2-5	ASSSGRGQETQY
TRBV6-1	TRBJ2-2	ASTGQPFTGELF
TRBV5-5	TRBJ1-4	ASSLRGEKLF
TRBV9	TRBJ1-2	ASSFHSGYT
TRBV2	TRBJ1-6	ASRGTGQNSPLH
TRBV7-8	TRBJ1-2	ASSPRVRDTRGYT
TRBV28	TRBJ2-1	ASSIEPYNEQF
TRBV5-1	TRBJ2-5	ASSVGTSGYQETQY
TRBV7-3	TRBJ1-6	ASSLSGTGNSPLH
TRBV4-2	TRBJ2-3	ASSQASGGDSDTQY
TRBV6-1	TRBJ2-4	ASSEAASGGASSKNIQY
TRBV5-1	TRBJ2-5	ASSSGQQETQY
TRBV7-3	TRBJ1-1	ASSFRPNTEAF
TRBV6-1	TRBJ2-7	ASRDRAYEQY
TRBV27	TRBJ2-7	ASARGYEQY
TRBV20-1	TRBJ2-1	SASKQNEQF
TRBV5-1	TRBJ2-3	ASSQGLALTDTQY
TRBV28	TRBJ2-1	ASSRRTSGTLDEQF
TRBV30	TRBJ2-7	AWGIQGLGQY
TRBV14	TRBJ1-1	ASSQTWTFFGAF
TRBV19	TRBJ2-1	ASSTSELPYNEQF
TRBV5-1	TRBJ1-1	ASSSGTGNTEAF